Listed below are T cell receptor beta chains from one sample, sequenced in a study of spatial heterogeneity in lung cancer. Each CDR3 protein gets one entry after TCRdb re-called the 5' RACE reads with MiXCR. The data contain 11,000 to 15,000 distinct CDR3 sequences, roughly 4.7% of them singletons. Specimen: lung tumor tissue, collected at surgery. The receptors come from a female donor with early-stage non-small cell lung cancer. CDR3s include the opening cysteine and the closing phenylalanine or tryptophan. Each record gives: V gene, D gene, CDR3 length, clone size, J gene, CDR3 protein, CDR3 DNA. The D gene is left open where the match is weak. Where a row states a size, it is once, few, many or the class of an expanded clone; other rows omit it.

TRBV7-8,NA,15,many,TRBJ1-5,CASSLAWRSSQPQHF,TGTGCCAGCAGCTTAGCGTGGCGGAGTAGTCAGCCCCAGCATTTT
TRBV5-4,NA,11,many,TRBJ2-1,CASVSYNEQFF,TGTGCCAGCGTCTCCTACAATGAGCAGTTCTTC
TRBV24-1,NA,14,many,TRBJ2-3,CATSGYGETDTQYF,TGTGCCACCAGTGGGTATGGGGAGACAGATACGCAGTATTTT
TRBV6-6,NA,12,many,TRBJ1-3,CASSPSGNTIYF,TGTGCCAGCAGTCCCAGTGGAAACACCATATATTTT
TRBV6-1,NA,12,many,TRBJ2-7,CATTYDRYEQYF,TGTGCCACCACTTATGACCGCTACGAGCAGTACTTC
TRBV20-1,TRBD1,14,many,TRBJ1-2,CSARDGQGFFGYTF,TGCAGTGCTAGAGATGGACAGGGGTTCTTTGGCTACACCTTC
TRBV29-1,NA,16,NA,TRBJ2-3,CSVDIGTQYGGDTQYF,TGCAGCGTTGATATAGGGACCCAATATGGGGGGGATACGCAGTATTTT
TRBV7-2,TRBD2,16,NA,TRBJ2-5,CASSLSSRGVQETQYF,TGTGCCAGCAGCTTATCCAGCCGGGGGGTACAAGAGACCCAGTACTTC
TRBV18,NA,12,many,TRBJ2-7,CASSPGRHEQYF,TGTGCCAGCTCACCGGGCAGGCACGAGCAGTACTTC
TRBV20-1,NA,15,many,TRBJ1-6,CSARDQKSYNSPLHF,TGCAGTGCTAGAGATCAGAAGTCCTATAATTCACCCCTCCACTTT
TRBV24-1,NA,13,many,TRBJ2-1,CATSDGPGGEQFF,TGTGCCACCAGTGATGGACCGGGTGGTGAGCAGTTCTTC
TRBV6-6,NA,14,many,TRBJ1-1,CATRGGMGYTEAFF,TGTGCCACAAGGGGGGGCATGGGCTACACTGAAGCTTTCTTT
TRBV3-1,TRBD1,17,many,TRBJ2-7,CASSQDYSPDRGNEQYF,TGTGCCAGCAGCCAAGATTATTCCCCGGACAGGGGGAACGAGCAGTACTTC
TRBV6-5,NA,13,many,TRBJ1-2,CASSAGGYYGYTF,TGTGCCAGCAGTGCCGGGGGGTACTATGGCTACACCTTC
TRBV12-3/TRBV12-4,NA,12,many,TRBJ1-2,CASSSGNYGYTF,TGTGCCAGCAGTTCAGGGAACTATGGCTACACCTTC
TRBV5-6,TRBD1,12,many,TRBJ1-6,CASQGVGLALHF,TGTGCCAGCCAGGGGGTCGGACTGGCCCTCCACTTT